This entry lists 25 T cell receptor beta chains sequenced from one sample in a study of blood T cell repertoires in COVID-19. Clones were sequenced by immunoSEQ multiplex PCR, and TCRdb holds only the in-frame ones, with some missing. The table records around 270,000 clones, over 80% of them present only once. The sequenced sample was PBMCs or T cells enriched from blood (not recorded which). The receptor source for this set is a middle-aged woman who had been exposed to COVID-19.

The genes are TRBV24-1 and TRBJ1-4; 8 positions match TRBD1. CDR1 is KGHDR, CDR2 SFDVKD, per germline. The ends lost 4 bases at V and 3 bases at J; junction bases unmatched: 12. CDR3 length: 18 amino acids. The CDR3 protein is CATSDPGQGGDANEKLFF. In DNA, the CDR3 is TGTGCCACCAGTGACCCAGGACAGGGAGGGGATGCTAATGAAAAACTGTTTTTT.

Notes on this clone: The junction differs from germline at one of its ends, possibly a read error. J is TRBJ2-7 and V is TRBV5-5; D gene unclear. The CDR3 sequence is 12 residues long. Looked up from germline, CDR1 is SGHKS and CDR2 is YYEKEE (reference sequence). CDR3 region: CASSLYGREKYF. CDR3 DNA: TGTGCCAGCAGCTTGTATGGTCGCGAGAAGTACTTC.

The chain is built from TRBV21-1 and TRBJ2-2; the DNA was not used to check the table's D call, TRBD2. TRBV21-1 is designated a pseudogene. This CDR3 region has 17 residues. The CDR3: CASSNLLAGVGTGELFF. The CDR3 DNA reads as TGTGCCAGCAGCAATTTACTAGCGGGAGTGGGCACCGGGGAGCTGTTTTTT.

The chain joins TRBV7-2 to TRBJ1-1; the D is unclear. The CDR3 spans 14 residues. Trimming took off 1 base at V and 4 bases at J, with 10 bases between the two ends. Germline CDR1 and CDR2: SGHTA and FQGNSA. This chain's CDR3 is CASSLVLGSTEAFF. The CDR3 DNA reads TGTGCCAGCAGCTTAGTGCTGGGCTCCACTGAAGCTTTCTTT.

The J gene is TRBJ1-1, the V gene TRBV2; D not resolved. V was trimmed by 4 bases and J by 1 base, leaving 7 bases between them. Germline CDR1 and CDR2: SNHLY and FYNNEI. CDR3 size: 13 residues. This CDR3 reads CASSVAENTEAFF. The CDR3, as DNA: TGTGCCAGCAGTGTTGCGGAGAACACTGAAGCTTTCTTT.

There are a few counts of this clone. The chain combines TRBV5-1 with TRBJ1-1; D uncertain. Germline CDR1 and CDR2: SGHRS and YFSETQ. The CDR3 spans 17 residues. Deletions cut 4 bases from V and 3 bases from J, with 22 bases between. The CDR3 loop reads CASSGLGFTSEDTEAFF. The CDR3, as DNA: TGCGCCAGCAGCGGACTGGGATTTACCTCCGAGGACACTGAAGCTTTCTTT.

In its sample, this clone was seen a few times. This CDR3 is CATSRQGIFDEQFF. The CDR3 region has the DNA TGTGCCACCAGTAGACAGGGGATCTTCGATGAGCAGTTCTTC. The J gene is TRBJ2-1, the V gene TRBV24-1; 8 bases are shared with TRBD1. V lost 6 bases, J lost 8 bases, and 8 bases stayed unmatched. From germline, CDR1 is KGHDR and CDR2 SFDVKD. This CDR3 comprises 14 residues.

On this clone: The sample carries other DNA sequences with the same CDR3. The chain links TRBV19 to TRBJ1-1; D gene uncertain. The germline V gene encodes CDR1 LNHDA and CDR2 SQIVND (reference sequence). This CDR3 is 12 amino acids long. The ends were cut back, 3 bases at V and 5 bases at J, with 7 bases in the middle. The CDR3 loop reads CASSIRGTEAFF. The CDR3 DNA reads TGTGCCAGTAGTATTAGAGGGACTGAAGCTTTCTTT.

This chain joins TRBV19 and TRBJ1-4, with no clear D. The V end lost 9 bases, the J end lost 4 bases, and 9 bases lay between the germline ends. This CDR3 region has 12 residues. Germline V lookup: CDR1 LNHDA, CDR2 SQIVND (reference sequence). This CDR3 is CASSPLNEKLFF. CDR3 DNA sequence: TGTGCCAGCTCCCCTCTTAATGAAAAACTGTTTTTT.

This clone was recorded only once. Here the CDR3 reads CASSPGQGYGYTF. The CDR3 nucleotides are TGTGCCAGCAGTCCAGGACAGGGCTATGGCTACACCTTC. This chain links TRBV27 with TRBJ1-2; 8 nucleotides match TRBD1. CDR3 size: 13 residues. V trimming: 5 bases; J trimming: 4 bases; junction bases outside the gene matches: 3. Per the germline V gene, CDR1 is MNHEY and CDR2 is SMNVEV (reference sequence).

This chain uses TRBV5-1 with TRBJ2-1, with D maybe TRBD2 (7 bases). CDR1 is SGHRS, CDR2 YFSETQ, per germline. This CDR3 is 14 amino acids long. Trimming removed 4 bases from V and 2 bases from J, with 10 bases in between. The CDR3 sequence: CASSGGATYNEQFF. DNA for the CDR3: TGCGCCAGCAGCGGGGGGGCCACCTACAATGAGCAGTTCTTC. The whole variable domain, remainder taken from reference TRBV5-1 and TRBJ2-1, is KAGVTQTPRYLIKTRGQQVTLSCSPISGHRSVSWYQQTPGQGLQFLFEYFSETQRNKGNFPGRFSGRQFSNSRSEMNVSTLELGDSALYLCASSGGATYNEQFFGPGTRLTVL.

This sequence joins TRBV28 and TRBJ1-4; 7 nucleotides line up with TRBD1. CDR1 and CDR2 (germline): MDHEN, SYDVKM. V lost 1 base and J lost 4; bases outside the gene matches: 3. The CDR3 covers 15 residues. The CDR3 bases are TGTGCCAGCAGTTTATTAGGGACAGATAATGAAAAACTGTTTTTT. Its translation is CASSLLGTDNEKLFF.

The CDR3 bases are TGTGCCAGCAGCCTGACAGGGGCGGGCACTGAAGCTTTCTTT. It translates to CASSLTGAGTEAFF. The chain uses TRBV6-5 and TRBJ1-1, with TRBD1 matching 8 bases. The CDR3 totals 14 residues. The germline V gene encodes CDR1 MNHEY and CDR2 SVGAGI. With V trimmed by 6 bases and J by 4 bases, 7 bases remained unmatched.

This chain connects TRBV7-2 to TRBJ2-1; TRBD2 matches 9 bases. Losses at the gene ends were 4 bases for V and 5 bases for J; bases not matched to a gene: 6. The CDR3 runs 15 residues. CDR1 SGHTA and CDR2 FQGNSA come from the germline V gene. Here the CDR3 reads CASSSASGANNEQFF. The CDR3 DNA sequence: TGTGCCAGCAGCTCGGCTAGCGGGGCGAACAATGAGCAGTTCTTC.

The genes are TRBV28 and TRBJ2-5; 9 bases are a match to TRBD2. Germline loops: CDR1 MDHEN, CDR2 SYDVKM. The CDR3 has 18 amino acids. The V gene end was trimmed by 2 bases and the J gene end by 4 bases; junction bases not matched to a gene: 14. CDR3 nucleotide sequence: TGTGCCAGCAGTTTACGTTTTTTGCTAGCGGGGCGGGGAGAGACCCAGTACTTC. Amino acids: CASSLRFLLAGRGETQYF.

CDR3 in DNA: TGTGCCAGCAGCTTAGCGGGCTCACTTACCTACGAGCAGTACTTC. This codes for CASSLAGSLTYEQYF. This chain connects TRBV5-5 to TRBJ2-7, with D tentatively TRBD2 (6 bases). The CDR3 covers 15 residues. Trimming removed 2 bases at V and 2 bases at J, with 14 bases between. CDR1 and CDR2 (germline): SGHKS, YYEKEE (reference sequence).

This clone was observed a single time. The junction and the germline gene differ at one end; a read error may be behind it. The CDR3 loop reads CSAEQKLF. The CDR3 region has the DNA TGCAGTGCCGAACAGAAGCTCTTC. The rearrangement joins TRBV20-1 to TRBJ1-2, with no clear D. Per germline, CDR1 DFQATT and CDR2 SNEGSKA (reference sequence). The CDR3 spans 8 residues.

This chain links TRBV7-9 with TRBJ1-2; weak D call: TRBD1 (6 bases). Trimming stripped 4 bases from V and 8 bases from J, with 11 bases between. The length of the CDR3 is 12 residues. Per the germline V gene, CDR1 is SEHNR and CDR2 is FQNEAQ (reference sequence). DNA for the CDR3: TGTGCCAGCAGCTCGCACAGGGACGGCTACACCTTC. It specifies CASSSHRDGYTF.

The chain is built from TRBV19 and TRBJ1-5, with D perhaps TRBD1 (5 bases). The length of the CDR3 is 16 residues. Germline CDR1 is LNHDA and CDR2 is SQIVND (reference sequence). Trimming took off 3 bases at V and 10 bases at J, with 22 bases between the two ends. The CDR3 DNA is TGTGCCAGTAGTATTAGGGGAGGGTTATATCAGGGCCCCCAGCATTTT. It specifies CASSIRGGLYQGPQHF.

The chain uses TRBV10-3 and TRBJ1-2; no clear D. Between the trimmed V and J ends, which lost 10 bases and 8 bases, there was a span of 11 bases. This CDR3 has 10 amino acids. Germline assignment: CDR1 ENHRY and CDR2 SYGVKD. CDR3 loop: CATRLEGYTF. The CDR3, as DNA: TGTGCCACCCGCCTGGAGGGCTACACCTTC.

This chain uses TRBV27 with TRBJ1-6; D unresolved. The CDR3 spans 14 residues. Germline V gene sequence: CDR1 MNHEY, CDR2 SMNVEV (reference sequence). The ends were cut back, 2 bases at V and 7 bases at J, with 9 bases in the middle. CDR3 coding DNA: TGTGCCAGCAGTTTAGAGCCAAGAAATTCACCCCTCCACTTT. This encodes CASSLEPRNSPLHF.

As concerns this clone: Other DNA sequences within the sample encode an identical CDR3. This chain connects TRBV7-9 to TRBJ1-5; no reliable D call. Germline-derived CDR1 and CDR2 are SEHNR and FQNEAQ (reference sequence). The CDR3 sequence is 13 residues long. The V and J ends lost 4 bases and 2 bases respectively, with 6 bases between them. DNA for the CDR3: TGTGCCAGCAGCTCTCAGGGCAATCAGCCCCAGCATTTT. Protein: CASSSQGNQPQHF.

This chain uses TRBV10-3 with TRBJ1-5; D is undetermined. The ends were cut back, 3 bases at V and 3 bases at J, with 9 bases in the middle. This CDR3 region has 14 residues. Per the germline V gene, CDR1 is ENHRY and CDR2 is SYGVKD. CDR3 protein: CAISEEQINQPQHF. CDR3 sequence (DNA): TGTGCCATCAGTGAAGAACAAATCAATCAGCCCCAGCATTTT.

The CDR3 loop is CASSSMTGGYNSPLHF. CDR3 DNA: TGTGCCAGCAGCTCTATGACAGGGGGCTATAATTCACCCCTCCACTTT. The chain is built from TRBV28 and TRBJ1-6, with TRBD1 matching over 9 bases. Trimming at V came to 6 bases and at J to 3 bases, leaving 6 bases not matched to a gene. CDR1 is MDHEN and CDR2 is SYDVKM in the germline V gene. The CDR3 runs 16 residues.

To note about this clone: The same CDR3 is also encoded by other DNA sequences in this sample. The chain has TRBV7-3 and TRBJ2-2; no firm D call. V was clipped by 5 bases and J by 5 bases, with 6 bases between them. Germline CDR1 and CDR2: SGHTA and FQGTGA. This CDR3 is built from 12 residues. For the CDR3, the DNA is TGTGCCAGCAGCCCAGTGACCGGGGAGCTGTTTTTT. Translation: CASSPVTGELFF.